This T cell receptor beta chain originates from a study of cytomegalovirus exposure and HLA in healthy donors listed by TCRdb under 2017. Concerning the study at large: An earlier analysis of roughly 500 of the donors reported 276 Gb of sequence data and roughly 120 million unique TCR beta sequences obtained from around 180 million T cells. Roughly 300 gigabases of sequencing data and around 80 million unique TCR sequences made up an early release that covered 500 to 700 HLA-typed donors. Of the roughly 410 genotyped donors, 81% were placed in the genetic ancestry cluster associated with self-reported Caucasian donors. The study aimed to test whether cataloging public T cell receptors could reveal signatures of past pathogen exposure. The T cell repertoires of some 670 subjects were profiled by immunosequencing and related to cytomegalovirus serostatus. A separate validation cohort of approximately 130 different subjects was used in addition to the approximately 700-subject first cohort. High-throughput TCR immunosequencing, statistical association of individual TCRs with disease status, and machine learning were combined to predict cytomegalovirus infection status. A later analysis re-examined previously published TCR beta repertoires from just over 650 donors and added high-resolution HLA genotyping to investigate patterns of TCR occurrence. Rather than using new phenotypic data, the later analysis identified candidate immune exposures from TCR beta sequences and from how often those sequences occurred across donors. An earlier analysis of 587 of the donors applied high-throughput TCR beta sequencing to assess whether each TCR beta V gene segment acted as functional or pseudogenic. Donor age, sex, ethnicity and CMV serostatus were compiled alongside the repertoire data. Genome-wide SNP genotypes for about three fifths of the 666 donors were used in a later genetic analysis, which treated that subset as a discovery cohort. Every discovery cohort repertoire had been produced on one sequencing platform. Class I and class II HLA loci were covered by the typing at four-digit resolution. The number of typed donors differed by locus: 629-630 for A, B, C, DRB1 and DQB1; 522 for DQA1; approximately 610 for DPA1; and some 430 for DPB1. Four to six DR-DQ haplotypes were handled as single units for association and clustering, since linkage in the cohort was strong. Across some 400 genotyped donors of the cohort, an average of about 200,000 unique TCR beta nucleotide sequences per donor were sequenced, and 15% to 20% of those sequences were non-productive.

Points the paper makes about the study in general: A cluster of highly shared sequence variants was judged likely to represent a technical artifact of the sequencing pipeline. In a later analysis, more than 15,000 TCR beta sequences were associated with specific HLA alleles at a false discovery rate of 0.05. In the study, around 150 TCR beta chains were listed as associated with cytomegalovirus. In a later genetic analysis, a missense DCLRE1C variant was associated with V-gene and J-gene trimming of TCR beta chains, and the association was replicated in an independent cohort. Because counts were too low, roughly 16 rarely observed V segments, including chromosome 9 orphons, were excluded from the earlier analysis of fewer than 650 of the donors. Because some donors lacked HLA typing at each locus, the association tests relied only on the typed subset. Presence/absence analyses assumed roughly uniform sequencing depth across donors, an assumption that may not hold. An earlier analysis of around 500 of the donors showed that most TCR beta V segments appeared in productive rearrangements either about 90% or about 30% of the time, which broadly matched IMGT annotations. According to a later analysis, most CMV-associated TCR beta chains appeared to be HLA-restricted, and the HLA associations seemed to be driven largely by CMV exposure. A further reported finding was that TCR beta sequences accurately predicted the HLA-A and HLA-B alleles for most subjects in the first cohort. Most TCR sequences were seen in very few donors, while some public TCRs were found in many individuals. It was suggested by the authors that the approach could potentially be generalized to other disease states and immunological phenotypes. When HLA alleles, especially DR and DQ, strongly co-occurred, attributing TCR associations to individual alleles was difficult. Some IMGT-functional V segments, including TRBV6-2 and TRBV6-3, could not be told apart with the 87-base-pair reads, so those segments were excluded. Correlated functional status among segregating V segments might be attributable to linkage disequilibrium, but an unknown experimental factor could not be ruled out. In vitro tests confirmed that three of the cytomegalovirus-associated TCR beta chains recognize cytomegalovirus antigens. In a later analysis, TCR association rates were found to vary across HLA loci, with the most associated TCRs seen for DRB1 alleles and the fewest for HLA-C alleles. In a later analysis, HLA-associated TCR beta chains showed more clonal expansion and lower generation probabilities than non-associated chains that were equally common. In a later analysis, several top co-occurrence clusters were reported to appear linked to parvovirus B19, influenza, CMV and Epstein-Barr virus. Cytomegalovirus status was reported to be diagnosed by the classifier with high specificity and sensitivity in both the original and validation cohorts. Compared with the 666-donor mean, donors in an Asian-associated ancestry cluster had fewer N-insertions in productive TCRs, according to a later genetic analysis. In this cohort, only TCR beta chains were sequenced, and detectable features were limited by the absence of alpha or paired-chain data. CMV serostatus was the only immune exposure information available for the cohort.

Spanning cysteine to phenylalanine, the CDR3 consists of 16 amino acids. Here the CDR3 DNA is all that survives: 48 bases in frame from base 1. CDR1 and CDR2, looked up from the germline V gene, are MNHEY and SVGAGI. V lost 4 bases and J lost 5 bases; the stretch between them is 20 bases long. Library preparation was by the immunoSEQ multiplex PCR assay. For the multiplex PCR, a mixture combining 60 forward primers for TCR Vbeta segments and 13 reverse primers for TCR Jbeta segments was used. The CDR3 region of rearranged TCR beta genes was amplified from genomic DNA with a multiplex PCR assay. The Illumina HiSeq System was used to sequence the amplified TCR beta libraries as 87-base-pair reads. On the study's bioinformatics: A later analysis tallied around 87 million unique TCR beta chains across the 666 repertoires, and some 10 million of those chains were shared by two or more donors. Raw reads were error-corrected and collapsed into unique sequences by a nearest-neighbor algorithm in which closely related sequences were merged to remove PCR and sequencing errors. Alignment of CDR3 sequences to IMGT reference sequences was used to assign V, D and J gene segments. For a sequence to be retained, a match of at least six nucleotides to both a V gene segment and a J gene segment was required. Rearrangements were called productive when the CDR3 lacked stop codons and stayed in frame with V and J; all others were non-productive. CDR3 was defined by IMGT convention, running from the second conserved V-encoded cysteine to the conserved J-encoded phenylalanine. The earlier analysis of 450 to 750 of the donors excluded any sequence lacking an unambiguous match to a single V gene segment. In an earlier analysis of a few hundred of the donors, a V segment was called functional when productive rearrangements were above 56.7%, and segregating when the standard deviation between donors exceeded 5%. A statistical classification framework was built to diagnose cytomegalovirus status from the catalog of TCR beta chain sequences. In a later analysis, TCR nucleotide sequences were compared against IMGT/GENE-DB human TR gene sequences so that V and J genes could be assigned. In a later analysis, CDR3 sequences and most-parsimonious VDJ recombination scenarios were assigned using the TCRdist pipeline. A later analysis defined each TCR beta chain by its CDR3 amino acid sequence plus V-gene family, and excluded reads lacking a unique V-gene family. As a way to deal with suspected cross-contamination and a sequencing artifact, a later analysis dropped more than 500 nucleotide sequences that were highly shared and had low generation probability. In a later analysis, a clonal expansion index was calculated for each public chain from normalized within-repertoire ranks of inferred template counts. Generation probabilities in a later analysis came from a VDJ recombination model fitted to out-of-frame rearrangements, and those results were checked against IGoR. In a later analysis, hypergeometric tests were used to score TCR-TCR, TCR-HLA and TCR-CMV co-occurrence, with a repertoire-size bias correction applied to TCR pairs. A later analysis estimated false discovery rates by permuting HLA or CMV assignments 20 times. In a later analysis, co-occurring TCRs were grouped using DBSCAN, and TCRdist sequence similarity was added for clustering within HLA-allele-positive subsets. Co-occurrence clustering excluded repertoires with fewer than 30,000 or more than 120,000 public chains, plus five with anomalous nucleotide sharing. In TCRdb, the immuneACCESS table is reduced to in-frame sequences with V and J assigned. These tables do not hold every clone; where another copy was compared, an unresolved V gene accounts for under half, and the others remain unexplained. D and trimming were read from the DNA, whereas the V and J calls and clone size are those reported in that table. This sample's listing comprises about 54,000 clones. Together, the top ten hold 6% to 7% of the sample.

Of note for this clone: Its antigen is currently not known.

In total, about 650 healthy bone marrow donors made up the cohort. At the time of sampling, all cohort members were nominally healthy, though unrecorded immune exposures were likely present. The donor tested CMV seronegative and was one of the 352 seronegative cohort members. A peripheral blood sample was collected from each donor, and TCR beta sequencing was performed on peripheral blood mononuclear cells. The Qiagen DNeasy Blood Extraction Kit was used to extract genomic DNA from the blood cell samples. The origin of this receptor is a woman between 40 and 50 years old in good health and CMV-seronegative. The source material was PBMCs. The rearranged chain carries TRBV6-5 and TRBJ2-5; possibly the D gene is TRBD1, per 6 matching bases. The CDR3 region has the sequence CASSSGQYPNRETQYF. At the DNA level, the sequence is TGTGCCAGCAGTTCTGGACAGTACCCGAATCGGGAGACCCAGTACTTC.